Below are 2 T cell receptor beta chains sequenced from a single sample in a study of Ad26.COV2.S vaccination and SARS-CoV-2 variants (dated by TCRdb to the early 2020s). The library was made by the immunoSEQ multiplex PCR assay. The source is immuneACCESS, and TCRdb retained only in-frame sequences with V and J called. Part of the clones is not carried over; for the studies checked, unresolved V genes explain less than half of this, and the remainder is unexplained. The sample yields 350,000 to 500,000 clones; approximately 89% were counted once. The top ten hold approximately 2.5% of the sample. The sample's treatment or condition label is to be understood as: roughly 18 received Ad26.COV2.S at low or high dose, single or two shots; about 5 received placebo; per-sample allocation not given. For vaccine and placebo recipients, the sequenced repertoires came from samples collected on day 63 after the first injection.

Sequenced here: peripheral blood, sampled in a trial of Ad26.COV2.S vaccine versus placebo. Receptor source: a person aged 18-60 years who received the Ad26.COV2.S COVID-19 vaccine or a placebo.

This clone showed up just once. The CDR3 DNA reads as TGCGCCAGCAGCCAAGATATTGAGGAGGGGTCCTCCTACGAGCAGTACTTC. Translation: CASSQDIEEGSSYEQYF. The V gene is TRBV4-3, the J gene TRBJ2-7, with D possibly matching TRBD2 (6 bases). CDR1 is LGHNA and CDR2 is YSLEER in the germline V gene. V lost 0 bases to trimming and J lost 0 bases, with 15 bases between them. The CDR3 is made up of 17 amino acids.

This chain connects TRBV7-2 to TRBJ2-2, with D tentatively TRBD1 or TRBD2 (6 bases each). From germline, CDR1 is SGHTA and CDR2 FQGNSA. There are 15 residues in the CDR3. V lost 7 bases, J lost 2 bases, and 14 bases lay in between. The CDR3 DNA follows: TGTGCCAGCACCAAAGGGGGGCTAAACACCGGGGAGCTGTTTTTT. It encodes CASTKGGLNTGELFF.